The source of this TCR beta chain is a study of T cell repertoires in cytomegalovirus infection. TCRdb itself ran the reads through MiXCR, one entry per CDR3 protein. The data contain roughly 150,000 distinct CDR3 sequences, around 24% of them singletons. This CDR3 is 14 amino acids long. The V gene's germline CDR1 is KGHDR and CDR2 SFDVKD. With 0 bases removed from V and 8 bases from J, the gap between germline ends came to 12 bases. This TCR came from a human donor in good health (CMV status not recorded). Some clones in this sample may be carry-over from other donors' samples. The chain joins TRBV24-1 to TRBJ1-2, with D hard to call. The specimen was PBMCs. The CDR3 DNA is TGTGCCACCAGTGATTTGACGGTTCCGGGAGGCTACACCTTC. Translation: CATSDLTVPGGYTF.